The following is a T cell receptor (beta chain) sequence with its context. CDR3 length: 15 amino acids. The V gene's germline CDR1 is LGHDT and CDR2 YNNKEL (reference sequence). V gave up 4 bases and J gave up 5 bases; unmatched junction bases: 8. This record comes from a study of blood T cell repertoires in COVID-19. Turning to the study itself: Material from acute and convalescent COVID-19 was sourced from the United States, Italy and Spain. T cells, B-cell-depleted T cells, or PBMCs provided the cDNA or gDNA that served as material.

In the authors' methods: Amplification of reference gene primers provided the estimated nucleated cell counts. The repertoire was sequenced with immunoSEQ multiplex PCR; TCRdb's copy has only in-frame clones and lacks some. The V and J calls and the clone size are those of that table, but D and trimming were determined from the DNA. This table holds about 210,000 clones, 75% to 85% found once. The chain joins TRBV3-1 (or the pseudogene TRBV3-2) to TRBJ1-1; 9 positions agree with TRBD1. The TCR comes from a man aged 60 to 69 with acute or convalescent COVID-19. The specimen was peripheral blood. The CDR3 sequence is CASSPGQGWRTEAFF. The CDR3, as DNA: TGTGCCAGCAGCCCCGGACAGGGGTGGAGGACTGAAGCTTTCTTT.